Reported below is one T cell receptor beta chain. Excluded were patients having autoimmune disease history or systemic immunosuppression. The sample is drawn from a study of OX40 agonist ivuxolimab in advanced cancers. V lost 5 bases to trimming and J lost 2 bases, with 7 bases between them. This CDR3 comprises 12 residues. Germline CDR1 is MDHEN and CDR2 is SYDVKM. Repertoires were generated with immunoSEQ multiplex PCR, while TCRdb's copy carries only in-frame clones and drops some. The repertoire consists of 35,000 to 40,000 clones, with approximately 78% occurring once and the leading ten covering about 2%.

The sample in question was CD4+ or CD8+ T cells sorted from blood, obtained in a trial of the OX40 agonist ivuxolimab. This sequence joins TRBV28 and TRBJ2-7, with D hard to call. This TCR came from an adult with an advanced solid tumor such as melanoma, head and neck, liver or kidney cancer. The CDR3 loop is CASSRYTYEQYF. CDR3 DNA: TGTGCCAGCAGTAGATATACCTACGAGCAGTACTTC. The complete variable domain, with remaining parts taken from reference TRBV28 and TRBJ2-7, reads DVKVTQSSRYLVKRTGEKVFLECVQDMDHENMFWYRQDPGLGLRLIYFSYDVKMKEKGDIPEGYSVSREKKERFSLILESASTNQTSMYLCASSRYTYEQYFGPGTRLTVT.